This TCR beta chain was sequenced in a study of OX40 agonist ivuxolimab in advanced cancers. Study context: It was ivuxolimab, an agonistic anti-OX40 (CD134) antibody, that patients were treated with. A partial response was reached by three patients: one with hepatocellular carcinoma and two with cutaneous melanoma.

Sequenced by immunoSEQ multiplex PCR; TCRdb stores in-frame clones only, minus some. The sample lists 80,000 or so clones; 75% to 90% were seen once. Findings of the study overall: What antigens the expanded peripheral T cells recognized was never established.

Deletions cut 10 bases from V and 1 base from J, with 15 bases between. Germline CDR1 reads SGHRS; CDR2 reads YFSETQ. CDR3 length: 13 residues. A remark on this clone: Its target is not known.

The TCR was taken from an adult with an advanced solid tumor such as melanoma, head and neck, liver or kidney cancer. The specimen was CD4+ or CD8+ T cells sorted from blood, collected in a trial of the OX40 agonist ivuxolimab. The V gene is TRBV5-1, the J gene TRBJ2-7, with a weak D call TRBD2 (5 bases). CDR3 nucleotides: TGCGCCGACTCGGGGAAAGAGTCCTACGAGCAGTACTTC. It translates to CADSGKESYEQYF. Together with reference TRBV5-1 and TRBJ2-7, the CDR3 gives the full variable domain: KAGVTQTPRYLIKTRGQQVTLSCSPISGHRSVSWYQQTPGQGLQFLFEYFSETQRNKGNFPGRFSGRQFSNSRSEMNVSTLELGDSALYLCADSGKESYEQYFGPGTRLTVT.